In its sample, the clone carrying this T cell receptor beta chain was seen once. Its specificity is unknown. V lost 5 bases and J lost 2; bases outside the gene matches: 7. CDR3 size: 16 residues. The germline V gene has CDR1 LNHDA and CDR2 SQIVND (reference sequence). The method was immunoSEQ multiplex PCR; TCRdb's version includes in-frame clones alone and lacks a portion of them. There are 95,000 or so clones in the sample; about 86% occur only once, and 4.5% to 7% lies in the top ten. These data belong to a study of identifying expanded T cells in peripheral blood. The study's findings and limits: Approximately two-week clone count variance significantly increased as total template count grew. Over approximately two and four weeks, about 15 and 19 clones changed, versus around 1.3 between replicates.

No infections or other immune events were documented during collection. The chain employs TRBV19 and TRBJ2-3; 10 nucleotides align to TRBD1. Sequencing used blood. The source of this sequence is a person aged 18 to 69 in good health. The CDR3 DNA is TGTGCCAGTAGTCTACGACAGGGGGCTTCCACAGATACGCAGTATTTT. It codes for CASSLRQGASTDTQYF.